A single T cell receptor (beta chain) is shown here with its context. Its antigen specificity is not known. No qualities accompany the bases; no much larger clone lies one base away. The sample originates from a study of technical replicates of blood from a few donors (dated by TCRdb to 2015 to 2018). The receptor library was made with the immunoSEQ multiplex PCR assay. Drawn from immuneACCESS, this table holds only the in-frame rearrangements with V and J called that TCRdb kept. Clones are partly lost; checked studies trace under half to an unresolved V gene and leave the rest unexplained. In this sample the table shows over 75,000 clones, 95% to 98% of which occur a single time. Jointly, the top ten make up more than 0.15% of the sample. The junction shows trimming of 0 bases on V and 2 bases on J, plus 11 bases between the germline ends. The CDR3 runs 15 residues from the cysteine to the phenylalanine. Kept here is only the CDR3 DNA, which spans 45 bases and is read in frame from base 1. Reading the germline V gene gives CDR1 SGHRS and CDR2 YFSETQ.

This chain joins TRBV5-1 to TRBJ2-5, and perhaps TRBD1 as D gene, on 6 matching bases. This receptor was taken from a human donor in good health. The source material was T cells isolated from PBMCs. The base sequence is TGCGCCAGCAGCTTGGATAAAGGGGGTCAAGAGACCCAGTACTTC. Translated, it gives CASSLDKGGQETQYF.